This record covers a single T cell receptor beta chain. This entry belongs to a study of CD8+ T cells in alopecia areata. Sequencing used cDNA as its template, made by extracting RNA and reverse transcribing it. The assay was immunoSEQ multiplex PCR, and TCRdb's table has in-frame clones only and misses some. This sample carries fewer than 150,000 clones, around 82% of them seen once, and the ten largest clones take 25%. The CDR3 is made up of 15 amino acids. V was trimmed by 1 base and J by 6 bases, leaving 16 bases between them. Germline values: CDR1 SGHVS, CDR2 FQNEAQ. Noted treatment: oral pan-JAK inhibitor, 5-10 mg twice daily.

The input for sequencing was CD8+ T cells sorted from blood, taken at week 4, from a patient treated with tofacitinib. V and J are TRBV7-8 and TRBJ2-7; a possible D gene is TRBD2 (6 bases). The clonotype was recovered from a human donor with alopecia areata. This CDR3 reads CASSLEGGSVLEQYF. The DNA of the CDR3 is TGTGCCAGCAGCTTAGAGGGAGGCTCCGTCCTCGAGCAGTACTTC.